The clone carrying this T cell receptor (beta chain) appeared many times. The record originates from a study of Ad26.COV2.S vaccination and SARS-CoV-2 variants. CDR1 and CDR2 from the germline V gene are SNHLY and FYNNEI. The CDR3 has 10 residues. V was clipped by 4 bases and J by 7 bases, with 5 bases between them. Documented treatment: roughly 19 received Ad26.COV2.S at low or high dose, single or two shots; roughly 5 received placebo; per-sample allocation not given. The study sampled participants on day 63 after the first vaccine or placebo injection. Sequenced by immunoSEQ multiplex PCR; TCRdb stores in-frame clones only, minus some. The sample consists of about 420,000 clones, 88% of them appearing once.

This clonotype was obtained from a person aged 18-65 years who received the Ad26.COV2.S COVID-19 vaccine or a placebo. The source material was peripheral blood, sampled in a trial of Ad26.COV2.S vaccine versus placebo. This chain joins TRBV2 and TRBJ2-7, with D uncertain. The CDR3 DNA sequence: TGTGCCAGCAGTGGGGCTGAGCAGTACTTC. Amino acid sequence: CASSGAEQYF.